This TCR beta chain is drawn from a study of cytomegalovirus exposure and HLA in healthy donors. Sequencing used immunoSEQ multiplex PCR; TCRdb keeps in-frame clones, though not all of them. The sample records 150,000 to 200,000 clones, approximately 87% being singletons. For this clone: Antigen unknown.

With 4 bases clipped from V and 0 bases from J, the junction kept 7 bases outside the gene matches. Germline CDR1 reads SGHDT; CDR2 reads YYEEEE. The CDR3 runs to 16 residues. Broader study findings: Altogether, more than 150 TCR beta chains were recorded as cytomegalovirus-associated. High specificity and sensitivity for cytomegalovirus status were reported for the classifier.

Sequencing input: PBMCs. V usage is TRBV5-6 and J usage is TRBJ2-4, with TRBD1 matching 7 bases. The sequence derives from a woman in her 30s in good health and CMV-seronegative. In DNA form, the CDR3 reads TGTGCCAGCAGCGCCACAGGGGACGTAGCCAAAAACATTCAGTACTTC. Translation gives CASSATGDVAKNIQYF.